This T cell receptor (beta chain) was found in a study of blood T cells in healthy people across ages (dated by TCRdb to 2015 to 2017). Some background on the complete study: In model experiments, roughly one uniquely barcoded TCR beta cDNA molecule per two T cells was captured by template switching. The study measured age-related changes in TCR beta repertoire diversity using deep sequencing normalized with unique cDNA molecular identifiers. Donors of different ages were randomly distributed across sequencing lanes to avoid experimental bias. Four age groups were formed from the donors: young (average 16 years), middle-aged (more than 35), aged (more than 55) and long-lived (approximately 80). For two donors (one aged 18 to 30 and one aged 80 or older), the study analyzed two additional independent replicas of 1 million unique cDNA reads from the same blood draw.

This clonotype has a count of ten or more. This receptor's antigen is unknown. No base-level quality is on record; no much larger clone is a single base apart. Germline trimming: 5 bases from V, 5 bases from J; junction bases outside gene matches: 14. The CDR3 sequence holds 17 residues, the cysteine and phenylalanine included. CDR3 DNA only is kept here, 51 bases in frame from base 1. The germline V gene (reference sequence) gives CDR1 as SEHNR and CDR2 as FQNEAQ. Donors were roughly 40 systemically healthy Caucasian individuals from Russia aged roughly 6 to 90 years. Each donor gave around 9.5 milliliters of peripheral blood, collected into EDTA-treated Vacutainer tubes. PBMCs were isolated by Ficoll-Paque density-gradient centrifugation, with at least 6 million obtained per sample. Total RNA was extracted from PBMCs with Trizol reagent, with at least 6 micrograms obtained per sample. Naive CD45RAhigh/CD27high T cell percentages were measured by flow cytometry on a PBMC aliquot from every donor.

The full study reports these points: Observed TCR beta diversity per million T cells fell roughly linearly with age, and a significant reduction was already apparent by age roughly 41. Because profiling used bulk unsorted PBMCs, naive and antigen-experienced compartments could not be compared conclusively. Because the CMV infection status of the donors was unknown, age-related changes in expanded clonotypes may potentially have been confounded. The percentage of naive T cells measured by flow cytometry correlated strongly with observed TCR beta diversity. Compared with the aged group, the long-lived group had more naive CD4+ T cells, fewer expanded clones and increased TCR diversity, suggesting age selection. Estimates of total diversity based on one million sequenced T cells were regarded as lower bounds and as underestimates.

The library was prepared using 5' RACE. Sequencing took place on an Illumina HiSeq 2500. The second PCR ran for roughly 6 to 11 cycles and used a J-beta primer mix along with a sample-barcoded 5' primer. A unique molecular identifier was introduced onto each TCR beta cDNA molecule by a template-switch 5' adaptor carrying 12 random nucleotides. Each sample yielded at least 3 million CDR3-containing paired-end reads. First-strand cDNA synthesis was performed from all RNA using the Mint cDNA synthesis kit, with priming by a TRBC-specific oligonucleotide. Following uracil-DNA glycosylase treatment, a first 18-cycle PCR with universal primers M1SS and BC2_uni_R was performed on all cDNA. Per the authors' processing: Each sample was normalized by randomly selecting 1 million high-quality reads, each carrying a distinct molecular identifier. Instead of being binned into consensus sequences, reads with shared molecular identifiers were discarded. CDR3 identification, clonotype clustering and error correction used MiTCR with a Q25 quality threshold and the strictest error-elimination algorithm. Lower-bound total TCR beta diversity was estimated with a nonparametric unseen species model using Euler transformation. Using fastp at Q25 and MiXCR, TCRdb reprocessed the public reads and kept productive beta chains. Rows matching on CDR3 protein sequence are summarized as one entry with the most common DNA and genes. TCRdb, not the original authors, processed these V and J calls. This sample comprises more than 800,000 distinct CDR3 sequences, around 28% of them detected only once. The biggest ten clones account for 17% of the sample.

The rearranged chain carries TRBV7-9 and TRBJ2-1, with 8 bases in between that match TRBD2. What was sequenced was blood. The receptor was derived from a woman of 80 years or more in good health. The CDR3 sequence is CASSPTGGGLENNEQFF. DNA sequence: TGTGCCAGCAGCCCCACAGGCGGGGGGTTAGAAAACAATGAGCAGTTCTTC.